The clone carrying this TCR beta chain was observed many times. The sample comes from a study of T cells in Graves' hyperthyroidism and ophthalmopathy. Study in general: The initial diagnosis was the point when peripheral blood was collected, ahead of any treatment.

It was RNA transcripts that yielded the amplified TCR beta CDR3 regions. An initial round of RT-PCR targeting the TCR CDR3 relied on the HTBI primer set. In TCRdb, the multiplex PCR reads were re-called with MiXCR into one record per CDR3 protein. Here the sample spans about 360,000 distinct CDR3 sequences, around an eighth being singletons. The CDR3 consists of 17 residues. CDR1 is SEHNR, CDR2 FQNEAQ, per germline (reference sequence). The germline V and J ends were trimmed by 4 bases and 4 bases, with 22 bases remaining between them. The hyperthyroidism patients had all been newly diagnosed, and their disease duration was under 2 months. Their ages ranged from 18 to 65 years.

V gene TRBV7-9 combines with J gene TRBJ1-2; D call uncertain. This sequence was found in a man aged 25-45 years with Graves' hyperthyroidism that later progressed to Graves' ophthalmopathy. Input material: blood. CDR3 loop: CASSSKGSGNTVYGYTF. The CDR3 DNA sequence: TGTGCCAGCAGCTCAAAGGGCAGCGGAAATACCGTCTATGGCTACACCTTC.